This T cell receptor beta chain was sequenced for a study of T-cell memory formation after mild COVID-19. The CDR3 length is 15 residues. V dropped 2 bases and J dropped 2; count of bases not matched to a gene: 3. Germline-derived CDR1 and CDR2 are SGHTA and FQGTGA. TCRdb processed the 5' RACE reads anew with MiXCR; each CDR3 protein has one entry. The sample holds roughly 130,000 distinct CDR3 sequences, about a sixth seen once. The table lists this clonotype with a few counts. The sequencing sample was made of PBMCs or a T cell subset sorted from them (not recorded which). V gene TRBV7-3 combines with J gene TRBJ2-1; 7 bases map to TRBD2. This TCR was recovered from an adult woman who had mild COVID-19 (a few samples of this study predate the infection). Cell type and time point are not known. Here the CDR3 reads CASSLAGDTYNEQFF. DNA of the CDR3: TGTGCCAGCAGCTTAGCGGGAGACACCTACAATGAGCAGTTCTTC.